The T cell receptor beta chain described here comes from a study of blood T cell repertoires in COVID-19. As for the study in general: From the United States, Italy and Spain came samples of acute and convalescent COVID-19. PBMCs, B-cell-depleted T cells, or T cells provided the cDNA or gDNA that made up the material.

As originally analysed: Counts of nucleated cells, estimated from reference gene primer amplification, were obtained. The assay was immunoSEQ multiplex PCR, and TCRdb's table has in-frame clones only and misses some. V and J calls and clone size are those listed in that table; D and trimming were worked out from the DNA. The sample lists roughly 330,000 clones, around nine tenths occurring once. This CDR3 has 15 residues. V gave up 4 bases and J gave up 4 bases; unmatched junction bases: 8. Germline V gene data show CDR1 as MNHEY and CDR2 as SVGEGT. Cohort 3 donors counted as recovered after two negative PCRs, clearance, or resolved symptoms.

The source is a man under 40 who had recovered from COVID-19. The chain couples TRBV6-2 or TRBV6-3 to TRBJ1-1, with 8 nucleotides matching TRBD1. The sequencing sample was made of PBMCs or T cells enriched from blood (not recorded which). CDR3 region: CASSSPGGGRTEAFF. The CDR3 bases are TGTGCCAGCAGTTCTCCAGGGGGCGGGCGCACTGAAGCTTTCTTT.